This passage covers 3 T cell receptor beta chains from one sample sequenced in a study of blood T cell repertoires in COVID-19. Clones were sequenced by immunoSEQ multiplex PCR, and TCRdb holds only the in-frame ones, with some missing. This sample carries about 48,000 clones, 60% to 80% of them seen once, and the ten largest clones take around 20%. Sequenced sample: peripheral blood. Receptor source: a human donor with active or convalescent COVID-19. The donor label of this sample is uncertain.

The chain uses TRBV5-1 and TRBJ2-5; D call uncertain. This CDR3 has 13 amino acids. Germline lookup yields CDR1 SGHRS and CDR2 YFSETQ. The germline V and J ends were trimmed by 6 bases and 2 bases, with 11 bases remaining between them. The chain's CDR3 is CASMPSEQETQYF. The DNA of the CDR3 is TGCGCCAGCATGCCCAGTGAACAAGAGACCCAGTACTTC.

This chain links TRBV9 with TRBJ2-7; D gene uncertain. Trimming took off 3 bases at V and 2 bases at J, with 12 bases between the two ends. The CDR3 length is 14 residues. CDR1 is SGDLS and CDR2 is YYNGEE in the germline V gene. The CDR3 nucleotides are TGTGCCAGCAGCGGATCGACGGCGGCCTACGAGCAGTACTTC. Translation gives CASSGSTAAYEQYF.

This chain uses TRBV2 with TRBJ2-4; a possible D gene is TRBD2 (5 bases). V lost 3 bases and J lost 3, with 12 bases in between. This CDR3 has 15 amino acids. Germline V lookup: CDR1 SNHLY, CDR2 FYNNEI. The CDR3 loop is CASSEGVTDKNIQYF. CDR3 nucleotide sequence: TGTGCCAGCAGTGAGGGAGTTACGGACAAAAACATTCAGTACTTC.